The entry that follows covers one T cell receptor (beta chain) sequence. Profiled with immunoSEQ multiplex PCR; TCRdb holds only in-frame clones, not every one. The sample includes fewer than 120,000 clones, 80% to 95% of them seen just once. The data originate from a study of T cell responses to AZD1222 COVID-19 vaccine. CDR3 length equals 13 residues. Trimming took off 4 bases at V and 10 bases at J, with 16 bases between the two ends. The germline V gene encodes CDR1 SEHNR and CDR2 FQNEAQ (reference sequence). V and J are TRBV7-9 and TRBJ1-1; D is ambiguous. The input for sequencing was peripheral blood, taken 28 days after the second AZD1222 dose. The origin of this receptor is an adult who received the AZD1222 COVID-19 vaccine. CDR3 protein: CASSSRHLSGAFF. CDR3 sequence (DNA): TGTGCCAGCAGCTCAAGGCACCTTAGTGGAGCTTTCTTT.